This is a list of T cell receptor beta chains from one sample in a study of cytomegalovirus exposure and HLA in healthy donors. Some clones are missing from TCRdb's copy, which holds only in-frame ones; the method was immunoSEQ multiplex PCR. The sample lists about 82,000 clones, around 76% occurring once. Sequenced input: PBMCs. Every receptor here comes from a woman between 45 and 60 years old in good health and CMV-seropositive. Both conserved end residues are part of each CDR3. D genes are given only for firm matches. Some rows mark clone size as missing; the rest say once, few, many or name a class of expanded clone.

D gene: TRBD1; clone size: -; V gene: TRBV19; J gene: TRBJ1-1; CDR3 protein: CASSIGTGAPMNTEAFF; CDR3 DNA: TGTGCCAGTAGTATAGGGACAGGGGCTCCAATGAACACTGAAGCTTTCTTT
D gene: TRBD2; clone size: -; V gene: TRBV11-3; J gene: TRBJ2-7; CDR3 protein: CASSLPPLGLAGDHEQYF; CDR3 DNA: TGTGCCAGCAGCTTACCGCCTCTGGGACTAGCGGGAGACCACGAGCAGTACTTC
D gene: TRBD2; clone size: -; V gene: TRBV19; J gene: TRBJ2-3; CDR3 protein: CASSSTSGSTDTQYF; CDR3 DNA: TGTGCCAGTAGCTCTACTAGCGGTTCCACAGATACGCAGTATTTT
D gene: -; clone size: -; V gene: TRBV11-2; J gene: TRBJ1-1; CDR3 protein: CASSLVGGGTEAFF; CDR3 DNA: TGTGCCAGCAGCTTAGTGGGAGGGGGAACTGAAGCTTTCTTT
D gene: TRBD1; clone size: -; V gene: TRBV28; J gene: TRBJ2-2; CDR3 protein: CASTRPGQGVVGELFF; CDR3 DNA: TGTGCCAGCACCCGCCCGGGACAGGGGGTTGTCGGGGAGCTGTTTTTT
D gene: TRBD1; clone size: -; V gene: TRBV18; J gene: TRBJ2-7; CDR3 protein: CASSGNQGAGEQYF; CDR3 DNA: TGTGCCAGCTCAGGGAATCAGGGGGCGGGCGAGCAGTACTTC
D gene: TRBD1; clone size: -; V gene: TRBV28; J gene: TRBJ2-7; CDR3 protein: CASSLTGVFEQYF; CDR3 DNA: TGTGCCAGCAGTTTAACAGGGGTCTTTGAGCAGTACTTC
D gene: -; clone size: -; V gene: TRBV19; J gene: TRBJ2-4; CDR3 protein: CASSISGEAKNIQYF; CDR3 DNA: TGTGCCAGTAGTATTTCCGGGGAAGCCAAAAACATTCAGTACTTC
D gene: -; clone size: -; V gene: TRBV11-2; J gene: TRBJ1-5; CDR3 protein: CASSSLQGIGQPQHF; CDR3 DNA: TGTGCCAGCAGCTCGCTACAGGGCATTGGGCAGCCCCAGCATTTT
D gene: TRBD1; clone size: -; V gene: TRBV5-1; J gene: TRBJ2-5; CDR3 protein: CASSSRTGGSQETQYF; CDR3 DNA: TGCGCCAGCAGCTCTAGGACAGGGGGCTCGCAAGAGACCCAGTACTTC
D gene: TRBD1; clone size: -; V gene: TRBV5-1; J gene: TRBJ1-1; CDR3 protein: CASSLGTANTEAFF; CDR3 DNA: TGCGCCAGCAGCTTAGGGACAGCGAACACTGAAGCTTTCTTT
D gene: TRBD1; clone size: few; V gene: TRBV2; J gene: TRBJ1-1; CDR3 protein: CASSGLQGENTEAFF; CDR3 DNA: TGTGCCAGCAGCGGCTTGCAGGGGGAGAACACTGAAGCTTTCTTT
D gene: -; clone size: once; V gene: TRBV28; J gene: TRBJ2-7; CDR3 protein: CASSSGMSYEQYF; CDR3 DNA: TGTGCCAGCAGCTCGGGGATGTCTTACGAGCAGTACTTC
D gene: -; clone size: -; V gene: TRBV10-2; J gene: TRBJ2-7; CDR3 protein: CATKSGSYEQYF; CDR3 DNA: TGCGCCACCAAATCGGGTTCCTACGAGCAGTACTTC
D gene: -; clone size: -; V gene: TRBV7-9; J gene: TRBJ2-7; CDR3 protein: CASSLGVAPYEQYF; CDR3 DNA: TGTGCCAGCAGCTTAGGGGTAGCGCCCTACGAGCAGTACTTC
D gene: TRBD1; clone size: -; V gene: TRBV29-1; J gene: TRBJ2-1; CDR3 protein: CSFGDRVPGWGNEQFF; CDR3 DNA: TGCAGCTTTGGGGACAGAGTTCCGGGATGGGGAAATGAGCAGTTCTTC
D gene: -; clone size: -; V gene: TRBV28; J gene: TRBJ2-5; CDR3 protein: CAILGGGTQYF; CDR3 DNA: TGTGCCATTTTGGGCGGAGGGACCCAGTACTTC
D gene: -; clone size: -; V gene: TRBV7-8; J gene: TRBJ2-1; CDR3 protein: CASSGRGELGSYNEQFF; CDR3 DNA: TGTGCCAGCAGCGGGAGGGGGGAACTGGGCTCCTACAATGAGCAGTTCTTC
D gene: -; clone size: -; V gene: TRBV7-7; J gene: TRBJ2-2; CDR3 protein: CASSQTQGDTGELFF; CDR3 DNA: TGTGCTAGCAGCCAAACCCAAGGAGACACCGGGGAGCTGTTTTTT
D gene: TRBD2; clone size: -; V gene: TRBV5-1; J gene: TRBJ2-3; CDR3 protein: CASSSDPSGGADTQYF; CDR3 DNA: TGCGCCAGCAGCTCTGATCCTAGCGGCGGGGCAGATACGCAGTATTTT
D gene: TRBD2; clone size: -; V gene: TRBV2; J gene: TRBJ2-1; CDR3 protein: CASCPTSGAHNEQFF; CDR3 DNA: TGTGCCAGCTGCCCGACTAGCGGGGCTCACAATGAGCAGTTCTTC
D gene: TRBD1; clone size: -; V gene: TRBV6-1; J gene: TRBJ2-3; CDR3 protein: CASSEGTGGTDTQYF; CDR3 DNA: TGTGCCAGCAGTGAAGGGACAGGGGGCACAGATACGCAGTATTTT
D gene: -; clone size: -; V gene: TRBV19; J gene: TRBJ2-3; CDR3 protein: CASSRYQRTDTQYF; CDR3 DNA: TGTGCCAGTAGCAGATACCAACGCACAGATACGCAGTATTTT
D gene: TRBD2; clone size: -; V gene: TRBV7-2; J gene: TRBJ2-7; CDR3 protein: CASSQGLAGPYEQYF; CDR3 DNA: TGTGCCAGCAGCCAGGGACTAGCGGGACCCTACGAGCAGTACTTC
D gene: -; clone size: -; V gene: TRBV23-1; J gene: TRBJ1-3; CDR3 protein: CASSQSSTGHGNTIYF; CDR3 DNA: TGCGCCAGCAGTCAATCAAGCACAGGACATGGAAACACCATATATTTT
D gene: -; clone size: -; V gene: TRBV5-1; J gene: TRBJ1-2; CDR3 protein: CASRPNRELDGYTF; CDR3 DNA: TGCGCCAGCAGGCCTAACAGGGAGCTTGATGGCTACACCTTC
D gene: TRBD2; clone size: -; V gene: TRBV5-6; J gene: TRBJ2-7; CDR3 protein: CASRWGTSGGYEQYF; CDR3 DNA: TGTGCCAGCAGGTGGGGGACTAGCGGGGGCTACGAGCAGTACTTC
D gene: -; clone size: -; V gene: TRBV21-1; J gene: TRBJ2-7; CDR3 protein: CASSKVGRGYEQYF; CDR3 DNA: TGTGCCAGCAGCAAAGTAGGCAGGGGCTACGAGCAGTACTTC
D gene: TRBD2; clone size: -; V gene: TRBV7-9; J gene: TRBJ2-3; CDR3 protein: CASSSLAGGGTDTQYF; CDR3 DNA: TGTGCCAGCAGCTCCCTAGCGGGAGGAGGTACAGATACGCAGTATTTT
D gene: -; clone size: -; V gene: TRBV5-6; J gene: TRBJ1-6; CDR3 protein: CASTRAGRGSPLHF; CDR3 DNA: TGTGCCAGCACCCGGGCGGGGCGGGGGTCACCCCTCCACTTT
D gene: TRBD1; clone size: -; V gene: TRBV19; J gene: TRBJ1-1; CDR3 protein: CASSIGWRQGSEAFF; CDR3 DNA: TGTGCCAGTAGTATAGGGTGGAGACAGGGCTCTGAAGCTTTCTTT
D gene: -; clone size: -; V gene: TRBV4-2; J gene: TRBJ1-2; CDR3 protein: CASSQVQGTNYGYTF; CDR3 DNA: TGTGCCAGCAGCCAAGTCCAGGGGACCAACTATGGCTACACCTTC
D gene: TRBD1; clone size: -; V gene: TRBV27; J gene: TRBJ1-1; CDR3 protein: CASSSTPGTGGRAFF; CDR3 DNA: TGTGCCAGCAGTTCTACACCCGGGACAGGGGGTCGGGCTTTCTTT
D gene: -; clone size: -; V gene: TRBV28; J gene: TRBJ1-5; CDR3 protein: CASSFGDGNQPQHF; CDR3 DNA: TGTGCCAGCAGTTTCGGGGATGGCAATCAGCCCCAGCATTTT
D gene: TRBD1; clone size: -; V gene: TRBV6-5; J gene: TRBJ2-5; CDR3 protein: CASSYGTGSFSETQYF; CDR3 DNA: TGTGCCAGCAGTTACGGGACAGGGTCGTTTAGTGAGACCCAGTACTTC
D gene: TRBD1; clone size: few; V gene: TRBV29-1; J gene: TRBJ2-1; CDR3 protein: CSVPPGQDYNEQFF; CDR3 DNA: TGCAGCGTTCCCCCGGGACAGGATTACAATGAGCAGTTCTTC
D gene: -; clone size: once; V gene: TRBV11-2; J gene: TRBJ1-2; CDR3 protein: CASSPRGVGGYGYTF; CDR3 DNA: TGTGCCAGCAGCCCCAGAGGGGTCGGGGGCTATGGCTACACCTTC
D gene: -; clone size: -; V gene: TRBV6-1; J gene: TRBJ1-1; CDR3 protein: CASRYSLGTEAFF; CDR3 DNA: TGTGCCAGCAGATATTCGCTCGGGACAGAAGCTTTCTTT
D gene: TRBD2; clone size: -; V gene: TRBV27; J gene: TRBJ2-1; CDR3 protein: CASSLTVSGRNNEQFF; CDR3 DNA: TGTGCCAGCAGTTTAACAGTAAGCGGGAGGAACAATGAGCAGTTCTTC
D gene: -; clone size: -; V gene: TRBV7-9; J gene: TRBJ1-1; CDR3 protein: CASSLDAGLNTEAFF; CDR3 DNA: TGTGCCAGCAGCTTAGATGCGGGGCTGAACACTGAAGCTTTCTTT
D gene: TRBD2; clone size: -; V gene: TRBV27; J gene: TRBJ2-7; CDR3 protein: CASSLDRLAGAQQYF; CDR3 DNA: TGTGCCAGCAGTTTGGACAGACTAGCGGGAGCGCAACAGTACTTC
D gene: -; clone size: once; V gene: TRBV5-1; J gene: TRBJ1-3; CDR3 protein: CASSLGTVSGNTIYF; CDR3 DNA: TGCGCCAGCAGCTTGGGGACAGTCTCTGGAAACACCATATATTTT
D gene: TRBD2; clone size: -; V gene: TRBV9; J gene: TRBJ2-5; CDR3 protein: CASIGTSQETQYF; CDR3 DNA: TGTGCCAGCATTGGGACTAGCCAAGAGACCCAGTACTTC
D gene: -; clone size: -; V gene: TRBV29-1; J gene: TRBJ2-3; CDR3 protein: CSVRGTDTQYF; CDR3 DNA: TGCAGCGTTAGGGGAACAGATACGCAGTATTTT
D gene: -; clone size: -; V gene: TRBV29-1; J gene: TRBJ1-1; CDR3 protein: CSVDIETTNTEAFF; CDR3 DNA: TGCAGCGTCGATATAGAGACAACGAACACTGAAGCTTTCTTT
D gene: -; clone size: -; V gene: TRBV5-1; J gene: TRBJ1-2; CDR3 protein: CASSLWGLYGYTF; CDR3 DNA: TGCGCCAGCAGCTTATGGGGGCTCTATGGCTACACCTTC
D gene: TRBD2; clone size: -; V gene: TRBV29-1; J gene: TRBJ2-3; CDR3 protein: CSVEPTSGGTDTQYF; CDR3 DNA: TGCAGCGTTGAGCCAACTAGCGGGGGCACAGATACGCAGTATTTT
D gene: -; clone size: -; V gene: TRBV6-6; J gene: TRBJ2-5; CDR3 protein: CASSRQETQYF; CDR3 DNA: TGTGCCAGCAGTCGGCAAGAGACCCAGTACTTC
D gene: -; clone size: -; V gene: TRBV27; J gene: TRBJ1-5; CDR3 protein: CASSLSGGQPQHF; CDR3 DNA: TGTGCCAGCAGTTTATCGGGGGGACAGCCCCAGCATTTT
D gene: -; clone size: -; V gene: TRBV5-1; J gene: TRBJ1-1; CDR3 protein: CASSLGSSTEAFF; CDR3 DNA: TGCGCCAGCAGCTTGGGGAGTAGCACTGAAGCTTTCTTT
D gene: -; clone size: -; V gene: TRBV12-5; J gene: TRBJ1-2; CDR3 protein: CASGLEWGVQTEGYTF; CDR3 DNA: TGTGCTAGTGGTTTGGAGTGGGGGGTTCAAACGGAGGGCTACACCTTC
D gene: -; clone size: -; V gene: TRBV15; J gene: TRBJ2-4; CDR3 protein: CATSTLPGRGKNIQYF; CDR3 DNA: TGTGCCACCAGCACCTTACCCGGACGGGGCAAAAACATTCAGTACTTC
D gene: TRBD1; clone size: -; V gene: TRBV10-3; J gene: TRBJ2-1; CDR3 protein: CAISGTGTEAHNEQFF; CDR3 DNA: TGTGCCATCAGTGGAACCGGGACAGAAGCCCACAATGAGCAGTTCTTC
D gene: -; clone size: -; V gene: TRBV29-1; J gene: TRBJ1-4; CDR3 protein: CSVEATANEKLFF; CDR3 DNA: TGCAGCGTTGAGGCGACAGCAAATGAAAAACTGTTTTTT
D gene: -; clone size: few; V gene: TRBV5-6; J gene: TRBJ2-1; CDR3 protein: CASSPKPPLYNEQFF; CDR3 DNA: TGTGCCAGCAGCCCGAAGCCTCCCCTTTACAATGAGCAGTTCTTC